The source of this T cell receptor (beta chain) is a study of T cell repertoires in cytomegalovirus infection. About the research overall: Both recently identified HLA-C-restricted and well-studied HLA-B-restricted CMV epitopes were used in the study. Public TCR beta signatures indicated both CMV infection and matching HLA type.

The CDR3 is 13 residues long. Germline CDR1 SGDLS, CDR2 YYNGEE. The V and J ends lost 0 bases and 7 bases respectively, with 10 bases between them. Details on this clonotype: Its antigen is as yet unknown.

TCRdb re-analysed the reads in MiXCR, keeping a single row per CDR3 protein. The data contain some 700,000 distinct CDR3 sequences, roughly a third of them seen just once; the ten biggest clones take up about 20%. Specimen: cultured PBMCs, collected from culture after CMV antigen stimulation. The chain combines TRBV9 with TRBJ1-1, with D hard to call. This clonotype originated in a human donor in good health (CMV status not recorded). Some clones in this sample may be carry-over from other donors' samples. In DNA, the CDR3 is TGTGCCAGCAGCGTAGACCCCGGCTATGAAGCTTTCTTT. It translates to CASSVDPGYEAFF. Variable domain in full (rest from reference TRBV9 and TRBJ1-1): DSGVTQTPKHLITATGQRVTLRCSPRSGDLSVYWYQQSLDQGLQFLIQYYNGEERAKGNILERFSAQQFPDLHSELNLSSLELGDSALYFCASSVDPGYEAFFGQGTRLTVV.